This section outlines one T cell receptor beta chain sequence together with its context. The V gene's germline CDR1 is DFQATT and CDR2 SNEGSKA (reference sequence). The CDR3 is 17 residues long. V lost 2 bases to trimming and J lost 2 bases, with 20 bases between them. This specimen comes from a study of CD8 T cells in ankylosing spondylitis. Quantitative molecular-barcoded 5'-RACE generated the TCR beta libraries. Each CDR3 protein gets one entry after TCRdb re-called the 5' RACE reads with MiXCR. The table records roughly 280,000 distinct CDR3 sequences, 15% to 20% of them present only once. The sequence was collected from a male donor with ankylosing spondylitis or in good health (not recorded which). The chain employs TRBV20-1 and TRBJ2-3, with D perhaps being TRBD1 or TRBD2 (7 bases each). The sequencing input was blood, either unsorted or a sorted T cell fraction (not recorded which). DNA of the CDR3: TGCAGTGCTAGATCAGGGGGACCTCAGCGGGACACAGATACGCAGTATTTT. Residues: CSARSGGPQRDTDTQYF.